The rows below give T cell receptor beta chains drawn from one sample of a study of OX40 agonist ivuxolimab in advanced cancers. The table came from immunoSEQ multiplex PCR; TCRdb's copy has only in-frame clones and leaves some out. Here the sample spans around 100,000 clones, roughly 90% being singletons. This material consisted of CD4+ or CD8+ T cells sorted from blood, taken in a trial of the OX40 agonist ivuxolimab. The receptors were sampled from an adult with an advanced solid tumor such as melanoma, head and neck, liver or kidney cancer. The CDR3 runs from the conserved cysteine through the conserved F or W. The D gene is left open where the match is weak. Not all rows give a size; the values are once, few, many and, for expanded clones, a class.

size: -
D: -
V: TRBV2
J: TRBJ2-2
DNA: TGTGCCAGCAGCCAAGGGACCGCTAACACCGGGGAGCTGTTTTTT
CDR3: CASSQGTANTGELFF

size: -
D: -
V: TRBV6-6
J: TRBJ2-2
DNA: TGTGCCAGCAGGCAAGGGAGCGGGGAGCTGTTTTTT
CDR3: CASRQGSGELFF

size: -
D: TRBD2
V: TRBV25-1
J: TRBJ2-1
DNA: TGTGCCAGCAGTAAATGGCTAGCGGGAGGGCCGGTCAATGAGCAGTTCTTC
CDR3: CASSKWLAGGPVNEQFF

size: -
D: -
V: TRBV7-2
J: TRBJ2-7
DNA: TGTGCCAGCAGCCCCTCCCAGCGGAGGAGCTCCTACGAGCAGTACTTC
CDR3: CASSPSQRRSSYEQYF

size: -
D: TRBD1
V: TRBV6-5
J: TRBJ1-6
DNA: TGTGCCAGCAGTAGGGACAGCTTCGGTTCACCCCTCCACTTT
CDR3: CASSRDSFGSPLHF

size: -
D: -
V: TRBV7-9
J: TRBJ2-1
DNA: TGTGCCAGCAGTCTCAGGTACAATGAGCAGTTCTTC
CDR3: CASSLRYNEQFF

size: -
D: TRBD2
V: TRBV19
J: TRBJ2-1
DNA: TGTGCCAGTAGTAGTTCTAGCGGGAGACGGCAGTTCTTC
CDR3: CASSSSSGRRQFF

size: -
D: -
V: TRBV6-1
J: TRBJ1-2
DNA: TGTGCCAGCGAGGGCGCGGGAGGCTACACCTTC
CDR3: CASEGAGGYTF

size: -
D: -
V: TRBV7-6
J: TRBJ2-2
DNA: TGTGCCAGCAGCTTAGAGATTACCGGGGAGCTGTTTTTT
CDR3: CASSLEITGELFF

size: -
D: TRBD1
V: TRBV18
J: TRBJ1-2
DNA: TGTGCCAGCTCACCACTCCAGGGGGATGGCTACACCTTC
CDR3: CASSPLQGDGYTF

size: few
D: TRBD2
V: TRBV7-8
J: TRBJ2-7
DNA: TGTGCCAGCAGCTTAGCCCGATTAGCGGGAGGGCGGTACGAGCAGTACTTC
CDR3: CASSLARLAGGRYEQYF

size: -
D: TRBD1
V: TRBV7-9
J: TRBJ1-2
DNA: TGTGCCAGCAGCCCAGACCTGACAGGGCACTATGGCTACACCTTC
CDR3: CASSPDLTGHYGYTF

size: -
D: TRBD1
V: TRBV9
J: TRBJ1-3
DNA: TGTGCCAGCAGCCCCAGGGACAGGGACACTGGAAACACCATATATTTT
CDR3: CASSPRDRDTGNTIYF

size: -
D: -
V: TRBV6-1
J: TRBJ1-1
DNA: TGTGCCACGGACGTTACTGAAGCTTTCTTT
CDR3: CATDVTEAFF

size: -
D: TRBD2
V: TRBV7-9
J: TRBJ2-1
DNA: TGTGCCAGCAGCTCGCAAGGTGGCGGGAGGGCTACCTACAATGAGCAGTTCTTC
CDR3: CASSSQGGGRATYNEQFF

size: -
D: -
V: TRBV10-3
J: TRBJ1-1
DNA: TGTGCCATCAGTGAGACGGGGAACACTGAAGCTTTCTTT
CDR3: CAISETGNTEAFF

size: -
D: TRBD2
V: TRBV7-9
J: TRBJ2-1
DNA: TGTGCCAGCAGCTTATTCCCGGCTAGCGGGAGGACTGGTGAGCAGTTCTTC
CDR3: CASSLFPASGRTGEQFF

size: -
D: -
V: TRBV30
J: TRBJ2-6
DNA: TGTGCCTGGAGAACGGCTGGGGCCAACGTCCTGACTTTC
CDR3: CAWRTAGANVLTF

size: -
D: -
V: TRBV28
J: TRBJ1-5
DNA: TGTGCCAGCAGAACTCCGGGACATACTAGCAATCAGCCCCAGCATTTT
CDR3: CASRTPGHTSNQPQHF

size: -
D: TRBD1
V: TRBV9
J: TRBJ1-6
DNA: TGTGCCAGCAGCTTTCGACAGGGAGGTAATTCACCCCTCCACTTT
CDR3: CASSFRQGGNSPLHF

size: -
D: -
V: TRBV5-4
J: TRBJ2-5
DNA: TGTGCCAGCAGCTTTACTAACCAAGAGACCCAGTACTTC
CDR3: CASSFTNQETQYF

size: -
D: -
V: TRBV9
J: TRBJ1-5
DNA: TGTGCCAGCAGCGCCGGGACACCCGATCAGCCCCAGCATTTT
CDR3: CASSAGTPDQPQHF

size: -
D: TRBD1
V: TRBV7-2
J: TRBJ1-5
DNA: TGTGCCAGCAGCTTAGGTGTAGGGGGCCGTAATCAGCCCCAGCATTTT
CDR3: CASSLGVGGRNQPQHF

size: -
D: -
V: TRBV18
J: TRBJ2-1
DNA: TGTGCCAGCTCACCACGACAGGACAATGAGCAGTTCTTC
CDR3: CASSPRQDNEQFF

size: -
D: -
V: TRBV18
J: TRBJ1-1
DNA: TGTGCCAGCTCACAAGGGGTTAACACTGAAGCTTTCTTT
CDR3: CASSQGVNTEAFF

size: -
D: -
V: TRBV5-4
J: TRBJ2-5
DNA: TGTGCCAGCAGCTTAGGTTCATCGAGGGTCCAAGAGACCCAGTACTTC
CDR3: CASSLGSSRVQETQYF

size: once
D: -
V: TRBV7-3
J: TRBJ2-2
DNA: TGTGCCAGCAGCTTCTCGAACACCGGGGAGCTGTTTTTT
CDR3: CASSFSNTGELFF

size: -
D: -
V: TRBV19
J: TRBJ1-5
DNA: TGTGCCAGTACCACAATGACGGTGAATAGCAATCAGCCCCAGCATTTT
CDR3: CASTTMTVNSNQPQHF

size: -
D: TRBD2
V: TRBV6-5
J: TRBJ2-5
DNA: TGTGCCAGCAGAAGGTTAGCGGGAGTGCAAGAGACCCAGTACTTC
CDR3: CASRRLAGVQETQYF

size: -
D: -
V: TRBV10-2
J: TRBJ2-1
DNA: TGCGCCAGCACGGGACAAAACCTCTACAATGAGCAGTTCTTC
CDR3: CASTGQNLYNEQFF

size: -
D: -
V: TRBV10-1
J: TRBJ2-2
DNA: TGCGCCAGCAGTGAGACAAACACCGGGGAGCTGTTTTTT
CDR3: CASSETNTGELFF

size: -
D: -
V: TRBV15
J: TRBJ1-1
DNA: TGTGCCACCAGCAACCCGGTCGTCGGGAACACTGAAGCTTTCTTT
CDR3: CATSNPVVGNTEAFF

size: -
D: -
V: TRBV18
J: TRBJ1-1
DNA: TGTGCCAGCTCCCATGACATGAACACTGAAGCTTTCTTT
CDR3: CASSHDMNTEAFF

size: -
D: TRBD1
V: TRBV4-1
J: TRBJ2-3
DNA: TGCGCCAGCAGCCAAGATGGGCCGAGAGGGACAGGGTCTGCAGATACGCAGTATTTT
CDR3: CASSQDGPRGTGSADTQYF

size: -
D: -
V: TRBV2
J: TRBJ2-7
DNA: TGTGCCAGCATGGCAGGCGAAACCTACGAGCAGTACTTC
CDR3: CASMAGETYEQYF

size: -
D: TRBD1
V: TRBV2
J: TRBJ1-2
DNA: TGTGCCAGCAGGGATCGAGGGACAGGATCCATGGGCTACACCTTC
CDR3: CASRDRGTGSMGYTF

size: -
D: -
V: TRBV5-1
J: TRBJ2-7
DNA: TGCGCCAGCAGCTTGGACGGGAGACCCGAGCAGTACTTC
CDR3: CASSLDGRPEQYF

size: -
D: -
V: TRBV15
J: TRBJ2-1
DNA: TGTGCCACCAGCAGAGATAAGGGGTGGCGGGGCAATGAGCAGTTCTTC
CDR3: CATSRDKGWRGNEQFF

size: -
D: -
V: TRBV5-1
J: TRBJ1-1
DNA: TGCGCCAGCAGCTTGGAATCAGGGCACACTGAAGCTTTCTTT
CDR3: CASSLESGHTEAFF

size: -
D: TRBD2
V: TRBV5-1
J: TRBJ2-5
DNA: TGCGCCAGCAGCCCCTGGGGAGCACTAGCGGGAGTCGAGACCCAGTACTTC
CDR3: CASSPWGALAGVETQYF

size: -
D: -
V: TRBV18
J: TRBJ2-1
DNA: TGTGCCAGTGCCGGGCGGGACCTTCCAACCAATGAGCAGTTCTTC
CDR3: CASAGRDLPTNEQFF

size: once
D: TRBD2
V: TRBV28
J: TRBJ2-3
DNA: TGTGCCATCCTTCTAGCGGGAGGGGACACAGATACGCAGTATTTT
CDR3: CAILLAGGDTDTQYF

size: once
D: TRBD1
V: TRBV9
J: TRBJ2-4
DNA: TGTGCCAGCAGCGATGACAGGGGTCCTCAGTACTTC
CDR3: CASSDDRGPQYF

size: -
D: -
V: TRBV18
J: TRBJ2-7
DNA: TGTGCCAGCTCACCACGTCAGACGGACGAGCAGTACTTC
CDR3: CASSPRQTDEQYF

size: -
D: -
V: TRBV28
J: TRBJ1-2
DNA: TGTGCCAGCAGTGCCCCTAGTATAACTAATGGCTACACCTTC
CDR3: CASSAPSITNGYTF

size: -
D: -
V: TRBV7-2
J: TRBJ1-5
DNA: TGTGCCAGCAGCTTAGTTGGTGTTCGTCAGCCCCAGCATTTT
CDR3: CASSLVGVRQPQHF

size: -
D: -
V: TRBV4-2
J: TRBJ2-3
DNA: TGTGCCAGCAGCGTCTCGAGACCCCCGGGCACAGATACGCAGTATTTT
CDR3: CASSVSRPPGTDTQYF

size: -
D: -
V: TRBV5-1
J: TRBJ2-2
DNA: TGCGCCAGCAGCTCCGGACCGGCTTCTAACACCGGGGAGCTGTTTTTT
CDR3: CASSSGPASNTGELFF

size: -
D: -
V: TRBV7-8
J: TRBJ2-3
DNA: TGTGCCAGCAGCTTAGGGGGGGCTAGCACAGATACGCAGTATTTT
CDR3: CASSLGGASTDTQYF

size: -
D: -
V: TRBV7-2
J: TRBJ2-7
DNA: TGTGCCAGCAGCTCCTACATGGAGCACGAGCAGTACTTC
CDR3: CASSSYMEHEQYF

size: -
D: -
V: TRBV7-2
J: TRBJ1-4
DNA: TGTGCCAGCAGCTTGGGGAGGCACACAACTAATGAAAAACTGTTTTTT
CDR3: CASSLGRHTTNEKLFF

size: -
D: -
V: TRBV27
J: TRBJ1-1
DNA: TGTGCCAGCAGTCCATCCCCCCCAGGGATGGGGACTGAAGCTTTCTTT
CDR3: CASSPSPPGMGTEAFF

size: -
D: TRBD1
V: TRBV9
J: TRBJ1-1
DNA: TGTGCCAGCAGCGAGGGGACAGGGGCACTAATGAACACTGAAGCTTTCTTT
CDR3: CASSEGTGALMNTEAFF

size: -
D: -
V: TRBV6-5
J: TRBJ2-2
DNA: TGTGCCAGCAGTGCCAACCGGCGTGGAACCGGGGAGCTGTTTTTT
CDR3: CASSANRRGTGELFF

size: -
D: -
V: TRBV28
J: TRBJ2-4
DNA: TGTGCCAGCAGTCTACCGGGACACCCAAAAAACATTCAGTACTTC
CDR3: CASSLPGHPKNIQYF

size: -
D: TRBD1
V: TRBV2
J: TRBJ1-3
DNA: TGTGCCAGCAGTTGGGACAGGGGGCCTGGAAACACCATATATTTT
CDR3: CASSWDRGPGNTIYF

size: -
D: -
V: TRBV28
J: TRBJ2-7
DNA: TGTGCCAGCAGTTTAAGTGCAGGGATCTACGAGCAGTACTTC
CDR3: CASSLSAGIYEQYF